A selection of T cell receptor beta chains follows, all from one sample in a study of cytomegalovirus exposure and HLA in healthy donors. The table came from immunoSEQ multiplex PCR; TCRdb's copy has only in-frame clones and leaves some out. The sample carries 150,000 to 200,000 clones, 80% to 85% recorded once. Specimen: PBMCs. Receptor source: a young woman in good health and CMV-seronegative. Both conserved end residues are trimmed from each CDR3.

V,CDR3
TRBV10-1,ASSEGGPSTDTQY
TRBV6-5,ASRTSGGSNEQF
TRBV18,ASSPPGTGGYNEQF
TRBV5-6,ASSWSLAGVHEQF
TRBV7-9,ASSPDSTGNTIY
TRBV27,ASSYRGQSYGYT
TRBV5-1,ASSFGETQY
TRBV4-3,ASSQSYLSGKGANEQF
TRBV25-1,ASSESDRGGWNEQF
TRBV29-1,SVPPSSTGDYGYT
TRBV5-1,ASSLLGAYNEQF
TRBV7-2,ASSLARDSLNEQF
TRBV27,ASSLMQGMNTEAF
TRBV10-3,AISLAGDTQY
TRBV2,ASEPQPGQGGFTGELF
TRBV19,ASSKTGTGYYNEQF
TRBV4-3,ASSQDSGQSLTQY
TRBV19,ASSLRRWGSDTQY